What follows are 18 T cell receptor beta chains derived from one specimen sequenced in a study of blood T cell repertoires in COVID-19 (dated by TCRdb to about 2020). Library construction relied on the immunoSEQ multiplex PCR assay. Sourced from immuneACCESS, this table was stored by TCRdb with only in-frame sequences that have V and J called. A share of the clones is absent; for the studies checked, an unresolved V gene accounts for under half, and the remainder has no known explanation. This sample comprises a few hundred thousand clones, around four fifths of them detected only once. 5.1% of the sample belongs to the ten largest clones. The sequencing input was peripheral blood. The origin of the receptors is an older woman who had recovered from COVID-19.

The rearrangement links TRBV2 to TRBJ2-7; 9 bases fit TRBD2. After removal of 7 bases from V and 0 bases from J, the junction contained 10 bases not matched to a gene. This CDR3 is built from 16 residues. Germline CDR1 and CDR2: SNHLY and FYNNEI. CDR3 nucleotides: TGTGCCAGCAAGTGGGGGTTAGCGGGGGTCTCCTACGAGCAGTACTTC. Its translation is CASKWGLAGVSYEQYF.

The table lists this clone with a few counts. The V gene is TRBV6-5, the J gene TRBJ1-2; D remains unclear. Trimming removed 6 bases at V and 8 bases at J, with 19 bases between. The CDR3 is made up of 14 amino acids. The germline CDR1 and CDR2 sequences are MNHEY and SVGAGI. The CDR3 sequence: CASSTTGDGHGYTF. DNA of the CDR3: TGTGCCAGCAGCACGACCGGTGATGGGCACGGCTACACCTTC.

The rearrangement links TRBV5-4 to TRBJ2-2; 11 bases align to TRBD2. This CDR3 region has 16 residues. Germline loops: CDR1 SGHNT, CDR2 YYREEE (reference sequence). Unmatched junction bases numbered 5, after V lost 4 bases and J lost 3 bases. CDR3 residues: CASSPGTSGYTGELFF. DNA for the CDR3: TGTGCCAGCAGCCCAGGGACTAGCGGATACACCGGGGAGCTGTTTTTT.

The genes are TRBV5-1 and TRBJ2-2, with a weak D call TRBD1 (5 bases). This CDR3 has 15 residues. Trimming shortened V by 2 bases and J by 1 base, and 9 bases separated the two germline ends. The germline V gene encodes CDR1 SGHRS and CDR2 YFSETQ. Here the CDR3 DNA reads TGCGCCAGCAGCTTCCAGGGAATGAACACCGGGGAGCTGTTTTTT. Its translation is CASSFQGMNTGELFF.

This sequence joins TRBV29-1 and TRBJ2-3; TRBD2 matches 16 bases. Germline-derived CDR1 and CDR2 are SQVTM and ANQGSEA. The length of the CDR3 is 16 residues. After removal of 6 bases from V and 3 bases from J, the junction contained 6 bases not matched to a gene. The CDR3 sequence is CSVGLAGGLGTDTQYF. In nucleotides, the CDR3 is TGCAGCGTGGGACTAGCGGGGGGGTTGGGAACAGATACGCAGTATTTT.

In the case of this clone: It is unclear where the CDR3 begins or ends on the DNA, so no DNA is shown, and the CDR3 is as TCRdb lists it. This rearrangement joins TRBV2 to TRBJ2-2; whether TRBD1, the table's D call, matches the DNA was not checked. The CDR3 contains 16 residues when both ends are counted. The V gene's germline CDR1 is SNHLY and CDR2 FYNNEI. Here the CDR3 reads CASSTSTGLNTGELFF.

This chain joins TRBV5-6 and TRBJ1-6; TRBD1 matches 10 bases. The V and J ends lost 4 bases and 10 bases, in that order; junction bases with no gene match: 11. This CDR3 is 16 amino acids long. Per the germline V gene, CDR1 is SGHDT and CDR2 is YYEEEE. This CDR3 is CASSPIDRGRESPLHF. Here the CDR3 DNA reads TGTGCCAGCAGCCCAATCGACAGGGGGCGGGAGTCACCCCTCCACTTT.

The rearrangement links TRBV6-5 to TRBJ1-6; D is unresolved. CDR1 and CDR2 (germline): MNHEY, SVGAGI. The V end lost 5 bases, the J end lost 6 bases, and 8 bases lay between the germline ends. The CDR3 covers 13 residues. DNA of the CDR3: TGTGCCAGCAGTACCTCGGTTAATTCACCCCTCCACTTT. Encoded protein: CASSTSVNSPLHF.

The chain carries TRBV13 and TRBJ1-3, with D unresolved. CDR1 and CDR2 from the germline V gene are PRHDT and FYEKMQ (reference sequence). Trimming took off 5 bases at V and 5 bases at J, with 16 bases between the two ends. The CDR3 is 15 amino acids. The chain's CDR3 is CASSNSGGSRNTIYF. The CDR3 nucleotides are TGTGCCAGCAGCAACAGCGGCGGGTCCCGAAACACCATATATTTT. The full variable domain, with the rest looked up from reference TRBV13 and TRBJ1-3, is AAGVIQSPRHLIKEKRETATLKCYPIPRHDTVYWYQQGPGQDPQFLISFYEKMQSDKGSIPDRFSAQQFSDYHSELNMSSLELGDSALYFCASSNSGGSRNTIYFGEGSWLTVV.

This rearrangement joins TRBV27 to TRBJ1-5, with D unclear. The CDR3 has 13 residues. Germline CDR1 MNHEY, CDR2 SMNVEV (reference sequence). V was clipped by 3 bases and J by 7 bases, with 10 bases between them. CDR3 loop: CASSFDAAQPQHF. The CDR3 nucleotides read TGTGCCAGCAGTTTTGACGCGGCCCAGCCCCAGCATTTT.

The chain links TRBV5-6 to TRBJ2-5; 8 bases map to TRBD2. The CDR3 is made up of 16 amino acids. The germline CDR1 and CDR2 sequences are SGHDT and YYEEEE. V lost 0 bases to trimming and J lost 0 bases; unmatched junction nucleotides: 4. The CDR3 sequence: CASSLAPGGYQETQYF. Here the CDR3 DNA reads TGTGCCAGCAGCTTGGCACCGGGGGGGTACCAAGAGACCCAGTACTTC. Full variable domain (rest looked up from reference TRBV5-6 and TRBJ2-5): DAGVTQSPTHLIKTRGQQVTLRCSPKSGHDTVSWYQQALGQGPQFIFQYYEEEERQRGNFPDRFSGHQFPNYSSELNVNALLLGDSALYLCASSLAPGGYQETQYFGPGTRLLVL.

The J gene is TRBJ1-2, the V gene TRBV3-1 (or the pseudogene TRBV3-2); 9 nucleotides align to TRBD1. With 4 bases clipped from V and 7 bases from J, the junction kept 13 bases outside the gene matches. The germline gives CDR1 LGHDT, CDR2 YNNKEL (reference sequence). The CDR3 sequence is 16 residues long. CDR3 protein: CASSPSTGTGPVGYTF. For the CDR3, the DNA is TGTGCCAGCAGCCCTTCTACCGGGACAGGGCCGGTTGGCTACACCTTC.

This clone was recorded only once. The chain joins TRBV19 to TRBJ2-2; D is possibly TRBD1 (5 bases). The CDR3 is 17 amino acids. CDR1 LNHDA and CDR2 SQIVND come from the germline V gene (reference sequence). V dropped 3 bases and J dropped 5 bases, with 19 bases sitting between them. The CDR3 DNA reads TGTGCCAGTAGTATTCCCCCAGGGAAGTGGAAGACCGGGGAGCTGTTTTTT. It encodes CASSIPPGKWKTGELFF.

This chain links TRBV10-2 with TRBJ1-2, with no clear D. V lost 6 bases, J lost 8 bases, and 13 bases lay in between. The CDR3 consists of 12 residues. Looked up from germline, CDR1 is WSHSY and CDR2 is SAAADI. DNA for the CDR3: TGCGCCAGCAGCGATTATGCGGGGGGCTACACCTTC. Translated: CASSDYAGGYTF.

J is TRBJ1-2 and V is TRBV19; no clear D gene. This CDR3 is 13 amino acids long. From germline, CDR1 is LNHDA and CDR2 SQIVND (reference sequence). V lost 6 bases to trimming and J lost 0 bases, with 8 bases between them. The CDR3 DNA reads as TGTGCCAGTAGCCCTTTAGCTAACTATGGCTACACCTTC. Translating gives CASSPLANYGYTF.

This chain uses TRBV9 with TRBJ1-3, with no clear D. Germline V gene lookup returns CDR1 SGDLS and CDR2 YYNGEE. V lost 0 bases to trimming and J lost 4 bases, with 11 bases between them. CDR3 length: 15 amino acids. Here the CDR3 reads CASSVDSTGGNTIYF. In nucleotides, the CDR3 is TGTGCCAGCAGCGTAGACAGTACTGGCGGAAACACCATATATTTT.

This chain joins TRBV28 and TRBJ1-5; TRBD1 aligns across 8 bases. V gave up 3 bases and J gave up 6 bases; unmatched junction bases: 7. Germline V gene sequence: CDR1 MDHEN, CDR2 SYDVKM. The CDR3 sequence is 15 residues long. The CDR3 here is CASSFQGAIGQPQHF. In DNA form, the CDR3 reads TGTGCCAGCAGTTTTCAGGGGGCTATAGGTCAGCCCCAGCATTTT.

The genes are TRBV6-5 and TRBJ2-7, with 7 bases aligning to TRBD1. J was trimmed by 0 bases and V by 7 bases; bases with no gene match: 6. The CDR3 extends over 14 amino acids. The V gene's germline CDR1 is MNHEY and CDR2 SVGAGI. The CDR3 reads CASKGDSFSYEQYF. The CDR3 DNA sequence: TGTGCCAGCAAAGGGGACAGCTTCTCCTACGAGCAGTACTTC.